This T cell receptor (beta chain) stems from a study of beta chain features in type 1 diabetes. Findings and caveats of the study: TCRB CDR3s from Type 1 diabetes patients were moderately but significantly shorter in all four CD4+ subsets.

CD4+ cells of the naive, central memory, regulatory and stem cell-like memory types were sorted via CD45RO/CCR7/CD25/CD127/CD95/CD27. This clone was seen a handful of times. As yet, its antigen is unknown. As every portion of the isolated RNA was reverse transcribed, the sequencing read expressed TCRB transcripts. Measured with immunoSEQ multiplex PCR; TCRdb has only the in-frame clones, and not every one. Of over 150,000 clones listed, 7.8% are singletons. Sample: central memory CD4+ T cells from blood. This receptor was taken from a woman between 40 and 50 years old with type 1 diabetes.

In DNA form, the CDR3 reads TGTGCCAGCAGCTTCCAAGGACAAGGCGGCTCAGGGGTCCTGACTTTC. Amino acid sequence: CASSFQGQGGSGVLTF. The V and J genes are TRBV7-3 and TRBJ2-6; TRBD1 might be the D (5 bases). The CDR3 spans 16 residues. Trimming removed 3 bases from V and 13 bases from J, with 22 bases in between. Germline V gene lookup returns CDR1 SGHTA and CDR2 FQGTGA. Looking up the rest from reference TRBV7-3 and TRBJ2-6 gives the full variable domain: GAGVSQTPSNKVTEKGKYVELRCDPISGHTALYWYRQSLGQGPEFLIYFQGTGAADDSGLPNDRFFAVRPEGSVSTLKIQRTERGDSAVYLCASSFQGQGGSGVLTFGAGSRLTVL.